This T cell receptor beta chain was identified in a study of cytomegalovirus exposure and HLA in healthy donors. The table came from immunoSEQ multiplex PCR; TCRdb's copy has only in-frame clones and leaves some out. The repertoire holds roughly 250,000 clones, with around 89% as singletons. V lost 1 base to trimming and J lost 1 base; unmatched junction nucleotides: 4. This CDR3 contains 16 residues. The germline V gene encodes CDR1 SGDLS and CDR2 YYNGEE. The V and J genes are TRBV9 and TRBJ2-2; 7 bases line up with TRBD2. The source is a woman in her late teens or twenties in good health and CMV-seronegative. The sequenced sample consisted of PBMCs. The DNA for the CDR3 is TGTGCCAGCAGCGTATACGGCGGGGGGAACACCGGGGAGCTGTTTTTT. This encodes CASSVYGGGNTGELFF.